A selection of T cell receptor beta chains follows, all from one sample in a study of blood T cell repertoires in COVID-19. TCRdb's table, derived via immunoSEQ multiplex PCR, lists solely in-frame clones and lacks some. The sample shows some 340,000 clones, around 82% of them seen only once. The sequencing sample was made of peripheral blood. These receptors all come from a man aged 25 to 40 with active or convalescent COVID-19. Each CDR3 is given with its conserved first and last residue. D genes are given only for firm matches. Not every row has a clone size; where given, it reads once, few, many or a size class.

D,J,V,size,DNA,CDR3
TRBD1,TRBJ2-7,TRBV7-2,.,TGTGCCAGCAGCCGCGGACAGGGAAGTTTCAAACACGAGCAGTACTTC,CASSRGQGSFKHEQYF
.,TRBJ1-1,TRBV11-2,.,TGTGCCAGCAGCCCTGTCCGGGGTAAGGTTGCTGAAGCTTTCTTT,CASSPVRGKVAEAFF
.,TRBJ2-6,TRBV7-2,.,TGTGCCAGCAGCCAAGAATCTATCTCTGGGGCCAACGTCCTGACTTTC,CASSQESISGANVLTF
.,TRBJ1-1,TRBV12-3/TRBV12-4,once,TGTGCCAGCAGTTTAATCGGCAGGCCCCTCTTT,CASSLIGRPLF
.,TRBJ2-7,TRBV6-5,.,TGTGCCAGCAGTCGGGCCGGGTTCGGGAGCGACGAGCAGTACTTC,CASSRAGFGSDEQYF
.,TRBJ1-2,TRBV5-5,.,TGTGCCAGCAGCTTGGATTGGGGACGGCGGGACTACACCTTC,CASSLDWGRRDYTF
.,TRBJ1-1,TRBV9,.,TGTGCCAGCAGTGTCGGTCCGGGCACTGAAGCTTTCTTT,CASSVGPGTEAFF
.,TRBJ2-5,TRBV6-6,few,TGTGCCAGCAGTTCTTCAATAGCCGCCGAAGAGTACTTC,CASSSSIAAEEYF
.,TRBJ2-5,TRBV30,.,TGTGCCTGGTCCTCCCCCCTTGAGACCCAGTACTTC,CAWSSPLETQYF
TRBD1,TRBJ1-2,TRBV4-3,few,TGCGCCAGCAGCCAAGATCAGGGACAGGGGTTGGGTGGCTACACCTTC,CASSQDQGQGLGGYTF
.,TRBJ2-2,TRBV5-8,.,TGTGCCAGCAGCTCCAGACAGGTCCGGCTCACCGGGGAGCTGTTTTTT,CASSSRQVRLTGELFF
.,TRBJ1-1,TRBV25-1,.,TGTGCCAGCAGGAATGGGCTGAACACTGAAGCTTTCTTT,CASRNGLNTEAFF
.,TRBJ1-5,TRBV9,.,TGTGCCAGCAGCGATACAGGTCGTCAGCCCCAGCATTTT,CASSDTGRQPQHF
.,TRBJ2-7,TRBV10-2,few,TGCGCCAGCAGTTCTAGCGGAGGGGGGCGGTACGAGCAGTACTTC,CASSSSGGGRYEQYF
TRBD1,TRBJ1-2,TRBV7-9,once,TGTGCCAGCAGCTTGGGCGACAGGGGTGGCTACACCTTC,CASSLGDRGGYTF
TRBD2,TRBJ2-3,TRBV19,.,TGTGCCAGTAGTATCGGACTAGCGGGGACCACAGATACGCAGTATTTT,CASSIGLAGTTDTQYF
.,TRBJ2-7,TRBV24-1,.,TGTGCCTGCGGTGACGGGTCCTACGAGCAGTACTTC,CACGDGSYEQYF
.,TRBJ1-2,TRBV19,.,TGTGCCAGTAGTATTCGGGGGAGCGCTAACTATGGCTACACCTTC,CASSIRGSANYGYTF
TRBD1,TRBJ2-3,TRBV4-2,once,TGTGCCAGCAGCCATACTCCCGGGACAGGGGGTAGGGATACGCAGTATTTT,CASSHTPGTGGRDTQYF
.,TRBJ2-3,TRBV27,.,TGTGCCAGCAGGGACTTACTCACAGATACGCAGTATTTT,CASRDLLTDTQYF
TRBD1,TRBJ1-5,TRBV5-6,.,TGTGCCAGCAGCAAAACAGGGGGCGATGACAATCAGCCCCAGCATTTT,CASSKTGGDDNQPQHF
TRBD2,TRBJ2-1,TRBV19,.,TGTGCCACGACTAGCGGGGTCTACAATGAGCAGTTCTTC,CATTSGVYNEQFF
.,TRBJ2-2,TRBV4-1,.,TGCGCCAGCAGCCAAAGGACGGGGGCGAACACCGGGGAGCTGTTTTTT,CASSQRTGANTGELFF
.,TRBJ2-1,TRBV9,.,TGTGCCAGCAGCGTAGTGCACACCGGGATGAGCTCCTACAATGAGCAGTTCTTC,CASSVVHTGMSSYNEQFF
TRBD2,TRBJ2-1,TRBV13,.,TGTGCCAGCAGCCCCCCCCGACTAGCGGGAGAGCAGTTCTTC,CASSPPRLAGEQFF
TRBD2,TRBJ2-1,TRBV6-1,.,TGTGCCAGCAGTGAAGGGACTAGCGGGAGCAATGAGCAGTTCTTC,CASSEGTSGSNEQFF
TRBD2,TRBJ2-1,TRBV4-1,.,TGCGCCACCCGACCAAGACTAGCGGTAGCTAATGAGCAGTTCTTC,CATRPRLAVANEQFF
.,TRBJ1-6,TRBV5-1,.,TGCGCCAGCAGCCAAACAGGGTTTAACTCACCCCTCCACTTT,CASSQTGFNSPLHF
.,TRBJ1-5,TRBV18,once,TGTGCCAGCTCACCCGGGACCAACGGGGGTCAGCCCCAGCATTTT,CASSPGTNGGQPQHF
.,TRBJ1-2,TRBV9,.,TGTGCCAGCAGCGTGGGGGATCTTTCAGGGACATCTTATGGCTACACCTTC,CASSVGDLSGTSYGYTF
TRBD1,TRBJ2-5,TRBV19,few,TGTGCCAGTAGTATGGGACAGCAAGAGACCCAGTACTTC,CASSMGQQETQYF
.,TRBJ2-7,TRBV14,.,TGTGCCAGCAGCCAAGCCAACCAGGACAAGTGGCCTTACGAGCAGTACTTC,CASSQANQDKWPYEQYF
TRBD1,TRBJ2-4,TRBV3-1/TRBV3-2,.,TGTGCCAGCAGCCAGGATGGACAGGGGAAAAACATTCAGTACTTC,CASSQDGQGKNIQYF
.,TRBJ2-2,TRBV30,once,TGTGCCTGGAGAGACAGGCCCTTGAACACCGGGGAGCTGTTTTTT,CAWRDRPLNTGELFF
.,TRBJ2-7,TRBV6-5,.,TGTGCCAGCAGTTACTCGGTCAGGGTTAGTTCCCACGAGCAGTACTTC,CASSYSVRVSSHEQYF
.,TRBJ2-1,TRBV19,.,TGTGCCAGTAGTAATTCCAGGGTGAATGAGCAGTTCTTC,CASSNSRVNEQFF
.,TRBJ2-3,TRBV5-6,.,TGTGCCAGCAGCTGGGGGGGGCGGTCCACAGATACGCAGTATTTT,CASSWGGRSTDTQYF
.,TRBJ1-4,TRBV19,few,TGTGCCAGTAGTATAGTCAGGAATGAAAAACTGTTTTTT,CASSIVRNEKLFF
TRBD1,TRBJ2-2,TRBV5-1,.,TGCGCCAGCAGCTCGACAGGGGCTAACACCGGGGAGCTGTTTTTT,CASSSTGANTGELFF
.,TRBJ2-5,TRBV28,.,TGTGCCAGCAGTTTTTCGGGTATCCTATCAGAGACCCAGTACTTC,CASSFSGILSETQYF
.,TRBJ2-2,TRBV2,few,TGTGCCAGCAACTCCTTCCCCCGAAACAACACCGGGGAGCTGTTTTTT,CASNSFPRNNTGELFF
.,TRBJ2-1,TRBV6-6,.,TGTGCCAGCAGTCTCATTCTGACTTCTAGCTCCTACAATGAGCAGTTCTTC,CASSLILTSSSYNEQFF
TRBD1,TRBJ2-2,TRBV25-1,.,TGTGCCAGCAACCGGGGGACAGGGAACACCGGGGAGCTGTTTTTT,CASNRGTGNTGELFF
TRBD2,TRBJ2-1,TRBV5-6,.,TGTGCCAGCAGCTTGGTAGCGGGCCTTTCCTACAATGAGCAGTTCTTC,CASSLVAGLSYNEQFF
.,TRBJ1-1,TRBV4-3,.,TGCGCCAGCAGCCACTGGGGGGTCGGGGGCACTGAAGCTTTCTTT,CASSHWGVGGTEAFF
TRBD1,TRBJ1-6,TRBV11-3,.,TGTGCCAGCACCAAGGGGGCCGGGTCACCCCTCCACTTT,CASTKGAGSPLHF
.,TRBJ1-3,TRBV29-1,once,TGCAGCGTTAACACAGGGTTAAGAAACACCATATATTTT,CSVNTGLRNTIYF
.,TRBJ1-1,TRBV29-1,.,TGCAGCGCCCCAGCCGGAGCTGAAGCTTTCTTT,CSAPAGAEAFF
.,TRBJ2-1,TRBV13,.,TGTGCCAGCAGCCCCGGTTTTCCATACAATGAGCAGTTCTTC,CASSPGFPYNEQFF
.,TRBJ2-2,TRBV24-1,.,TGTGCCACCAGTGATTTATATTCCGGGGGAGTGCTGTTTTTT,CATSDLYSGGVLFF
.,TRBJ1-2,TRBV2,.,TGTGCCAGCAGCTCGGGAGCAAGCTATGGCTACACCTTC,CASSSGASYGYTF
TRBD1,TRBJ1-2,TRBV7-2,few,TGTGCCAGCAGCTTAGCGCTGGGACAGGGCTATGGCTACACCTTC,CASSLALGQGYGYTF
.,TRBJ2-7,TRBV12-3/TRBV12-4,few,TGTGCCAGCAGTACTTCCGGGGGTCGGGAGCAGTACTTC,CASSTSGGREQYF
.,TRBJ1-1,TRBV6-5,once,TGTGCCAGCAGTTACTCGGAGCATTCCGGCACTGAAGCTTTCTTT,CASSYSEHSGTEAFF
.,TRBJ1-6,TRBV10-3,.,TGTGCCATCAGTGAGTCGGACAGTTCACCCCTCCACTTT,CAISESDSSPLHF
.,TRBJ2-1,TRBV15,.,TGTGCCACCAGCAGAGATCGGCAGGGGTACAATGAGCAGTTCTTC,CATSRDRQGYNEQFF
.,TRBJ2-3,TRBV3-1/TRBV3-2,.,TGTGCCAGCAGCCCGACAAGCTCTAGCACAGATACGCAGTATTTT,CASSPTSSSTDTQYF
TRBD2,TRBJ2-2,TRBV7-2,.,TGTGCCAGCAGCTTTGGACTAGCGGGAGGTTCGATAACCGGGGAGCTGTTTTTT,CASSFGLAGGSITGELFF
.,TRBJ1-1,TRBV29-1,.,TGCAGCGTTGCTAGACAGATGAACACTGAAGCTTTCTTT,CSVARQMNTEAFF